This entry lists 19 T cell receptor beta chains sequenced from one sample in a study of T-cell reconstitution after alpha-beta-depleted transplantation in children (dated by TCRdb to 2016 to 2017). The label giving this sample's time point can be read as: day 60 (about 2 months) after transplantation. The label giving this sample's treatment or condition can be read as: allogeneic hematopoietic cell transplantation with graft depleted of TCRalphabeta T cells and CD19 B cells. The method was PCR. Sequencing instrument: Illumina HiSeq 2500. TCR libraries were prepared with molecular barcoding, using unique molecular identifiers to normalize TCRbeta repertoire quantification. TCRdb redid the processing of the public reads, applying fastp at Q25 and MiXCR, and retained in-frame beta chains. Rows with a matching CDR3 protein are joined into one entry that keeps the most common DNA and genes. The sample has over 25,000 distinct CDR3 sequences on record, roughly a sixth of them singletons. Roughly 37% of the sample is taken by the ten largest.

This sample comprised PBMCs, mostly from graft donor cells, obtained 60 days after TCRalphabeta/CD19-depleted stem cell transplant. Every receptor here comes from a male patient aged 2-15 years who had a stem cell transplant for acute lymphoblastic leukemia, so the T cells may come from the graft donor.

This clonotype was observed a handful of times. The chain has TRBV10-3 and TRBJ1-2, with D possibly being TRBD1 (6 bases). Per the germline V gene, CDR1 is ENHRY and CDR2 is SYGVKD. The CDR3 is 15 amino acids. The V end was cut by 6 bases, the J end by 4 bases, with 18 bases between. Here the CDR3 DNA reads TGTGCCATCAGGGGGGACATGGGGGAGGTCTATGGCTACACCTTC. Its protein is CAIRGDMGEVYGYTF.

The J gene is TRBJ2-7, the V gene TRBV21-1; the table assigns TRBD1, which was not confirmed against the DNA. TRBV21-1 is given as a pseudogene. This CDR3 is built from 9 residues. This CDR3 reads CASPGEQYF. The CDR3 bases are TGTGCCAGCCCCGGCGAGCAGTACTTC.

The V gene is TRBV6-1, the J gene TRBJ2-3; D is tentatively TRBD1 or TRBD2 (5 bases each). CDR1 is MNHNS, CDR2 SASEGT, per germline. This CDR3 is 15 amino acids long. Trimming stripped 6 bases from V and 4 bases from J, with 17 bases between. In DNA, the CDR3 is TGTGCCAGCAGCCCCCGGGACCTGGGGGCAGATACGCAGTATTTT. Translated: CASSPRDLGADTQYF.

In its sample, this clonotype was seen many times. The chain has TRBV6-2 or TRBV6-3 and TRBJ1-6; no definite D call. CDR1 is MNHEY and CDR2 is SVGEGT in the germline V gene. CDR3 size: 14 residues. Trimming left V 6 bases short and J 10 bases short, with 16 bases between. The CDR3 DNA is TGTGCCAGCAGACCTGCTTTACGCGAATCACCCCTCCACTTT. Amino acids: CASRPALRESPLHF.

This clonotype was seen a handful of times. The V and J genes are TRBV7-9 and TRBJ1-2; the D gene is possibly TRBD1 (5 bases). V dropped 5 bases and J dropped 2 bases, with 9 bases sitting between them. The CDR3 has 13 amino acids. Germline loops: CDR1 SEHNR, CDR2 FQNEAQ (reference sequence). CDR3: CASSPDSNYGYTF. The CDR3 DNA sequence: TGTGCCAGCAGCCCAGACAGCAACTATGGCTACACCTTC.

This sequence joins TRBV10-2 and TRBJ2-5; the match to TRBD2 covers 10 bases. The CDR3 sequence is 17 residues long. In germline, CDR1 is WSHSY, CDR2 SAAADI. Trimming took 0 bases from V and 1 from J; bases not matched to a gene: 5. In DNA, the CDR3 is TGCGCCAGCAGTGAGTCGCTCCTAGCGGGGGTCCAAGAGACCCAGTACTTC. Protein product: CASSESLLAGVQETQYF.

There are many counts of this clonotype. The genes are TRBV10-3 and TRBJ1-2, with TRBD1 matching over 8 bases. Germline V gene sequence: CDR1 ENHRY, CDR2 SYGVKD. There are 17 residues in the CDR3. V was pared by 3 bases and J by 0 bases, with 9 bases of the junction left unmatched. The CDR3 here is CAISDRSGGLANYGYTF. The CDR3 DNA reads as TGTGCCATCAGTGACCGTTCAGGGGGCTTAGCTAACTATGGCTACACCTTC.

This chain connects TRBV29-1 to TRBJ2-3; no clear D gene. Germline values: CDR1 SQVTM, CDR2 ANQGSEA. The V end was cut by 6 bases, the J end by 8 bases, with 12 bases between. The CDR3 totals 11 residues. The CDR3 loop reads CSVLGLGTQYF. As DNA, the CDR3 is TGCAGCGTACTGGGCCTCGGTACGCAGTATTTT.

There are a few counts of this clonotype. The J gene is TRBJ1-4, the V gene TRBV5-1; 9 bases are shared with TRBD1. Germline trimming cut 4 bases from V and 7 bases from J; bases unmatched to any gene: 5. Germline-derived CDR1 and CDR2 are SGHRS and YFSETQ. The CDR3 runs to 14 residues. The CDR3 sequence is CASSPGQGGEKLFF. The CDR3 DNA reads TGCGCCAGCAGCCCGGGACAGGGAGGTGAAAAACTGTTTTTT.

The V gene is TRBV20-1, the J gene TRBJ2-2; 9 bases are shared with TRBD2. V lost 2 bases to trimming and J lost 0 bases; unmatched junction nucleotides: 7. The germline gives CDR1 DFQATT, CDR2 SNEGSKA (reference sequence). The CDR3 sequence is 17 residues long. CDR3: CSARRLAGLANTGELFF. Written as DNA, the CDR3 is TGCAGTGCTAGACGGCTAGCGGGACTTGCGAACACCGGGGAGCTGTTTTTT.

This rearrangement joins TRBV30 to TRBJ1-1; 10 bases line up with TRBD1. J gave up 6 bases and V 5 bases, and 6 bases lay outside the gene matches. The CDR3 is made up of 13 amino acids. CDR1 is GTSNPN and CDR2 is SVGIG in the germline V gene (reference sequence). CDR3 DNA sequence: TGTGCCTGGGATGTCGGACAGGGGGCTGAAGCTTTCTTT. Amino acid sequence: CAWDVGQGAEAFF.

The gene calls are TRBV2 and TRBJ1-1, with 7 bases that match TRBD1. The CDR3 runs to 13 residues. Germline-derived CDR1 and CDR2 are SNHLY and FYNNEI. After removal of 6 bases from V and 4 bases from J, the junction contained 5 bases not matched to a gene. In DNA form, the CDR3 reads TGTGCCAGCAGGGATGACAGGGCCACTGAAGCTTTCTTT. The encoded protein is CASRDDRATEAFF.

This clonotype was seen ten or more times. The chain employs TRBV28 and TRBJ2-5, with 12 bases fitting TRBD2. Germline values: CDR1 MDHEN, CDR2 SYDVKM. Trimming at V came to 5 bases and at J to 2 bases, leaving 9 bases not matched to a gene. This CDR3 comprises 17 residues. CDR3 loop: CASSLLPLAGGQETQYF. CDR3 DNA sequence: TGTGCCAGCAGTCTACTCCCCCTAGCGGGGGGGCAAGAGACCCAGTACTTC.

This clonotype showed up many times. The rearrangement links TRBV7-2 to TRBJ2-5, with no clear D. The CDR3 spans 13 residues. Germline V gives CDR1 SGHTA, CDR2 FQGNSA. With 5 bases removed from V and 1 base from J, the gap between germline ends came to 8 bases. This CDR3 is CASSPLPQETQYF. CDR3 nucleotide sequence: TGTGCCAGCAGCCCACTCCCCCAAGAGACCCAGTACTTC.

This clonotype showed up many times. The rearrangement uses TRBV7-2 and TRBJ2-5; no definite D call. The CDR3 consists of 13 residues. CDR1 is SGHTA and CDR2 is FQGNSA in the germline V gene. V was shortened by 1 base and J by 2 bases, with 5 bases between the two germline ends. CDR3 nucleotides: TGTGCCAGCAGCTTAGGAGTTCAAGAGACCCAGTACTTC. Protein sequence: CASSLGVQETQYF. Full variable domain (remainder filled in from reference TRBV7-2 and TRBJ2-5): GAGVSQSPSNKVTEKGKDVELRCDPISGHTALYWYRQSLGQGLEFLIYFQGNSAPDKSGLPSDRFSAERTGGSVSTLTIQRTQQEDSAVYLCASSLGVQETQYFGPGTRLLVL.

This clonotype was detected a few times. The CDR3 protein is CASSPGSAREQYF. Here the CDR3 DNA reads TGTGCCAGCTCACCGGGCAGTGCACGGGAGCAGTACTTC. J is TRBJ2-7 and V is TRBV18; D gene uncertain. Germline V gene lookup returns CDR1 KGHSH and CDR2 LQKENI. CDR3 length equals 13 residues. V lost 3 bases and J lost 7, with 13 bases in between. Full variable domain (rest looked up from reference TRBV18 and TRBJ2-7): NAGVMQNPRHLVRRRGQEARLRCSPMKGHSHVYWYRQLPEEGLKFMVYLQKENIIDESGMPKERFSAEFPKEGPSILRIQQVVRGDSAAYFCASSPGSAREQYFGPGTRLTVT.

V and J are TRBV4-3 and TRBJ1-2; 9 bases agree with TRBD1. Unmatched junction bases numbered 0, after V lost 2 bases and J lost 8 bases. CDR1 is LGHNA, CDR2 YSLEER, per germline. CDR3 length: 12 amino acids. The CDR3 DNA sequence: TGCGCCAGCAGCCAAACAGGGGGCGGCTACACCTTC. Protein product: CASSQTGGGYTF.

The sample holds a few counts of this clonotype. V is TRBV10-3 and J is TRBJ2-3; a possible D gene is TRBD1 (8 bases). Per germline, CDR1 ENHRY and CDR2 SYGVKD. This CDR3 has 17 residues. V gave up 6 bases and J gave up 3 bases, with 22 bases separating them. CDR3 protein: CAISRGSTGEGTDTQYF. The DNA for the CDR3 is TGTGCCATCAGCAGAGGATCGACAGGGGAGGGTACAGATACGCAGTATTTT.

V gene TRBV20-1 combines with J gene TRBJ1-4, with TRBD1 matching over 11 bases. The germline CDR1 and CDR2 sequences are DFQATT and SNEGSKA (reference sequence). V shed 3 bases, J shed 8 bases, and the junction held 8 bases outside the gene matches. This CDR3 spans 15 amino acids. The CDR3 loop reads CSASLGTGGFEKLFF. The CDR3 nucleotides read TGCAGTGCTAGCCTCGGGACAGGGGGTTTCGAAAAACTGTTTTTT.